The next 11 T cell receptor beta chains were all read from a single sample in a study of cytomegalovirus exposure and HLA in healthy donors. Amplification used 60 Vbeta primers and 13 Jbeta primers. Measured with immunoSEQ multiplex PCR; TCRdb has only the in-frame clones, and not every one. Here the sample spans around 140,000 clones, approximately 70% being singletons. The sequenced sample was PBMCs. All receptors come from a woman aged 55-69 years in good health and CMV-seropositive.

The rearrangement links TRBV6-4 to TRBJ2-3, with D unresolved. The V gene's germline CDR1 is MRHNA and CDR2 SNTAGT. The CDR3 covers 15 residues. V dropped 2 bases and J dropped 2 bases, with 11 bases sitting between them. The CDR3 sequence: CASSDQATPTDTQYF. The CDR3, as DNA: TGTGCCAGCAGTGACCAAGCAACCCCCACAGATACGCAGTATTTT.

This chain's CDR3 is CASNRGGTGAGEQYF. CDR3 nucleotide sequence: TGTGCCAGCAACCGAGGCGGGACAGGGGCGGGGGAGCAGTACTTC. The chain has TRBV28 and TRBJ2-7; 10 bases agree with TRBD1. V shed 7 bases and J 7 bases; nucleotides not matched to a gene: 13. The V gene's germline CDR1 is MDHEN and CDR2 SYDVKM. The CDR3 runs 15 residues.

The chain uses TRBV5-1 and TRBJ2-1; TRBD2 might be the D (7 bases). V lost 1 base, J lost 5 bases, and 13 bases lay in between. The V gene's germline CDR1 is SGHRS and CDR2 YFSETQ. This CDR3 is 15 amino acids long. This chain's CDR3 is CASSLLAGANNEQFF. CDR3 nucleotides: TGCGCCAGCAGCTTGTTGGCGGGGGCGAACAATGAGCAGTTCTTC.

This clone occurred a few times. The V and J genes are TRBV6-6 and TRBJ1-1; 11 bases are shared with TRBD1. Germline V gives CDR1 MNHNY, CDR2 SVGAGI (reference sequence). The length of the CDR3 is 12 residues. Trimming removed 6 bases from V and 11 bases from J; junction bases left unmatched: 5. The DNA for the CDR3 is TGTGCCAGCAGAGGGACAGGGGGTTCGGCTTTCTTT. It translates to CASRGTGGSAFF.

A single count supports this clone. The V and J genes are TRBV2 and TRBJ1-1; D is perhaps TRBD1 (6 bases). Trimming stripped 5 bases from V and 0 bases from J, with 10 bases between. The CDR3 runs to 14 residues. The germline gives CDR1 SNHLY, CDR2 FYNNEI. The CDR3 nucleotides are TGTGCCAGCAGTACCAGGGGCGTGAACACTGAAGCTTTCTTT. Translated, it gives CASSTRGVNTEAFF.

The CDR3 reads CASRDRGETQYF. The CDR3 nucleotides are TGTGCCAGCAGAGACAGGGGAGAGACCCAGTACTTC. This chain joins TRBV28 and TRBJ2-5; 8 positions agree with TRBD1. Trimming cost V 6 bases and J 4 bases; bases outside gene matches: 1. The CDR3 is made up of 12 amino acids. CDR1 and CDR2 from the germline V gene are MDHEN and SYDVKM.

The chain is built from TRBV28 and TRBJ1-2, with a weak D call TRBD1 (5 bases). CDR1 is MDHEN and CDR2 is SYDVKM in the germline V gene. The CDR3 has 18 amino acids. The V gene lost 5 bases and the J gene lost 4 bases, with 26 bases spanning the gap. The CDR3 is CASSLTQPGTRGVYGYTF. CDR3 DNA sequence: TGTGCCAGCAGTCTAACCCAACCGGGCACTCGGGGGGTCTATGGCTACACCTTC.

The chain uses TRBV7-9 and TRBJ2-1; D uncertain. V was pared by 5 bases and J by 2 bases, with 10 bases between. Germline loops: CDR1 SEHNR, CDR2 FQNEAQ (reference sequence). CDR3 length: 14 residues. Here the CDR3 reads CASSRSTTYNEQFF. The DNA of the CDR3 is TGTGCCAGCAGCCGGAGCACGACCTACAATGAGCAGTTCTTC.

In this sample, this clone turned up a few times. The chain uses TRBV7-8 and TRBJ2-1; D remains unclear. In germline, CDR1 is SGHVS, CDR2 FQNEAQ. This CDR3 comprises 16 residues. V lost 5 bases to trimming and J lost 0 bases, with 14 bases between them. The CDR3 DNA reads TGTGCCAGCAGCACCGATCTAGTTTACTCCTACAATGAGCAGTTCTTC. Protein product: CASSTDLVYSYNEQFF.

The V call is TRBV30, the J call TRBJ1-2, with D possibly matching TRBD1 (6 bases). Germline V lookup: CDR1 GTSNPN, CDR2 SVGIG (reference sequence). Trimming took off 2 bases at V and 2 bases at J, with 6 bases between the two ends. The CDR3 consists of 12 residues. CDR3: CAWSTGNYGYTF. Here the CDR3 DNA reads TGTGCCTGGAGTACAGGGAACTATGGCTACACCTTC.

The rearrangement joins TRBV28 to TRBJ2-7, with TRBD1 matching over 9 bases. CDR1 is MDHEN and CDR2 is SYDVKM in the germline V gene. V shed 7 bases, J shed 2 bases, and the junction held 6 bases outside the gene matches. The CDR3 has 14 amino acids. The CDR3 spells CASKGQGLTYEQYF. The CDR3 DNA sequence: TGTGCCAGCAAAGGACAGGGGCTCACCTACGAGCAGTACTTC.